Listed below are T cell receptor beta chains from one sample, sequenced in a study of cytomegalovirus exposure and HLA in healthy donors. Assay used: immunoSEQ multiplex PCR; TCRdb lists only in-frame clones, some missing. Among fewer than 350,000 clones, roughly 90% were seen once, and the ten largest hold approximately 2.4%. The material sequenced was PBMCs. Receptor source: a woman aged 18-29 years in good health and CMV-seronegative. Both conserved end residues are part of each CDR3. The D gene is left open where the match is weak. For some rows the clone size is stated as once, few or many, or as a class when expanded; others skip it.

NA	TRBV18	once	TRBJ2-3	TGTGCCAGCTCACCACTAGCGGCAGCAGATACGCAGTATTTT	CASSPLAAADTQYF
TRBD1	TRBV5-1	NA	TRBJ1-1	TGCGCCAGCAGCCTGGACAGGGACGGGAACACTGAAGCTTTCTTT	CASSLDRDGNTEAFF
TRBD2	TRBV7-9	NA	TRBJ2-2	TGTGCCAGCAGCTCCTCGGGAGGGGTCGGGGAGCTGTTTTTT	CASSSSGGVGELFF
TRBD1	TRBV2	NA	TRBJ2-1	TGTGCCAGCAGTACCGGGACAGACAATGAGCAGTTCTTC	CASSTGTDNEQFF
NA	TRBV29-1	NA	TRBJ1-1	TGCAGCGTTGAACCCGGACAAACGGTAATGAACACTGAAGCTTTCTTT	CSVEPGQTVMNTEAFF
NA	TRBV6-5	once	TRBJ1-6	TGTGCCAGCAGTAGAGCTATTAATTCACCCCTCCACTTT	CASSRAINSPLHF
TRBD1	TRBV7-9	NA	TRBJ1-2	TGTGCCAGCAGCCGACAGGGGGCGCAAGATAATGGCTACACCTTC	CASSRQGAQDNGYTF
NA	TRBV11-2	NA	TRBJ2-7	TGTGCCAGCAGCTTAGAGGGAGGATACCTCCTTGAGCAGTACTTC	CASSLEGGYLLEQYF
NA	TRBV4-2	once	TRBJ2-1	TGTGCCAGCAGCCAAGGGCAACCTGGGAGCAATGAGCAGTTCTTC	CASSQGQPGSNEQFF
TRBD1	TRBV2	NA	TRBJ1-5	TGTGCCAGCGTCCCGGACAGGGGAATGGGCAATCAGCCCCAGCATTTT	CASVPDRGMGNQPQHF
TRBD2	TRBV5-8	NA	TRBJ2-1	TGTGCCAGCGCAAGATACAGCGGGGGGGTCTACAATGAGCAGTTCTTC	CASARYSGGVYNEQFF
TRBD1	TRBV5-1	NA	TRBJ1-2	TGCGCCAGCAGCGCCGGGACAGCCTCATTCTATGGCTACACCTTC	CASSAGTASFYGYTF
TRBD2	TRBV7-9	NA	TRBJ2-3	TGTGCCAGCAGCCCTCCGGGACTAGCGGGGGGAACGGGGGATACGCAGTATTTT	CASSPPGLAGGTGDTQYF
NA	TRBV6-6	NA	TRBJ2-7	TGTGCCAGCAGTACACCCGCCGAAGAGCAGTACTTC	CASSTPAEEQYF
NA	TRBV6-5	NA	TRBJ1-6	TGTGCCAGCATGGGGGCAGACGGGCCACCCCTCCACTTT	CASMGADGPPLHF
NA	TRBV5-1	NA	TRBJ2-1	TGCGCCAGCAGCTTGGTTGGGGCGGGAAACAATGAGCAGTTCTTC	CASSLVGAGNNEQFF
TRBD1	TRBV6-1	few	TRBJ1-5	TGTGCCAGCAGTAGAACAGGGGTGGGGAATCAGCCCCAGCATTTT	CASSRTGVGNQPQHF
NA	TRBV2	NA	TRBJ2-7	TGTGCCAGCAGTGAAGCGGGATCACAGGCCCGTATAGGGGTTCGGAATCAAGCCTACGAGCAGTACTTC	CASSEAGSQARIGVRNQAYEQYF
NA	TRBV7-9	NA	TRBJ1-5	TGTGCCAGCAGCTCCGACATGGCCTCCTATCAGCCCCAGCATTTT	CASSSDMASYQPQHF
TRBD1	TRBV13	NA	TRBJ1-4	TGTGCCAGCAGCTTAAGGGACAGCGTTAATGAAAAACTGTTTTTT	CASSLRDSVNEKLFF
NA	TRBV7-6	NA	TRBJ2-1	TGTGCCAGCAGCTCTGGGACTGCCAATGAGCAGTTCTTC	CASSSGTANEQFF
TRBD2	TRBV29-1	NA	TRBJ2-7	TGCAGCGTTGAAGACCAGCGGGGGACCTTCTACGAGCAGTACTTC	CSVEDQRGTFYEQYF
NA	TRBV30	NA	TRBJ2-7	TGTGCCTGGAGTCTAGGTGAACCTCTAGAGCAGTACTTC	CAWSLGEPLEQYF
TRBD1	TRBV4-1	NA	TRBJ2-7	TGCGCCAGCAGCCAAGATCGAGACAGGGGGGCCGAGCAGTACTTC	CASSQDRDRGAEQYF
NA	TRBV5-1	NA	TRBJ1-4	TGCGCCACCGCACGGACAACCCCAGGGAATAATAATGAAAAACTGTTTTTT	CATARTTPGNNNEKLFF
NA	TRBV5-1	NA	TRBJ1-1	TGCGCCAGCAGCCAGGCCCTGAACACTGAAGCTTTCTTT	CASSQALNTEAFF
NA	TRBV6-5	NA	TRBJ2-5	TGTGCCAGCAGCCTTGGACACTTTGAGACCCAGTACTTC	CASSLGHFETQYF
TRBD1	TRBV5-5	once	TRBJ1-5	TGTGCCAGCAGTCGACAGGGGAGCCAGCCCCAGCATTTT	CASSRQGSQPQHF
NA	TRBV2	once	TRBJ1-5	TGTGCCAGCAGTGAGGGCCAGGGGCACCAGCCCCAGCATTTT	CASSEGQGHQPQHF
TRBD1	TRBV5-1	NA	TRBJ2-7	TGCGCCAGCAGCTATCTTACAGGGGTTGGCGAGCAGTACTTC	CASSYLTGVGEQYF
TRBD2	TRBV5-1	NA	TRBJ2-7	TGCGCCAGCAGTCCGAGGGCGGGGGGGCCTAACGAGCAGTACTTC	CASSPRAGGPNEQYF
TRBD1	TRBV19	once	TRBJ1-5	TGTGCCAGTAGTACCAGGGGGCGTGAGCCCCAGCATTTT	CASSTRGREPQHF
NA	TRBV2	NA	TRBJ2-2	TGTGCCAGCAGTGTCCTACCATCGAACACCGGGGAGCTGTTTTTT	CASSVLPSNTGELFF
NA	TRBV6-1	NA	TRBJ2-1	TGTGCCAGCAGTAAAATACAGGGATGGGCCAATGAGCAGTTCTTC	CASSKIQGWANEQFF
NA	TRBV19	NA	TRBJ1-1	TGTGCCAGTAGCGGTTTGGGGCAGGGGAACACTGAAGCTTTCTTT	CASSGLGQGNTEAFF
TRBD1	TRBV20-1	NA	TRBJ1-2	TGCAGTGCTCCCCAGGGGGCGTTTTACACCTTC	CSAPQGAFYTF
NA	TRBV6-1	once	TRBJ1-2	TGTGCCAGCAGCCTTAGCGTGGATCACTATGGCTACACCTTC	CASSLSVDHYGYTF
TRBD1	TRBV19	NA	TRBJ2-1	TGTGCCAGTAGTACATCCGGGACAGGGCTCAATGAGCAGTTCTTC	CASSTSGTGLNEQFF
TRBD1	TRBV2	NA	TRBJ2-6	TGTGCCAGCAGTGTTGAACAGGGGGCAGGGGCCAACGTCCTGACTTTC	CASSVEQGAGANVLTF
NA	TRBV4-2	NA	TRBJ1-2	TGTGCCAGCAGCCAAGACCCAGTGGAGAGCTATGGCTACACCTTC	CASSQDPVESYGYTF
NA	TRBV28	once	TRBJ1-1	TGTGCCAGCAGATTTACAGGTAGCACTGAAGCTTTCTTT	CASRFTGSTEAFF
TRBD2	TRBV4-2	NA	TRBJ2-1	TGTGCCAGCAGCCAAGATTCTCGGACTAGCGGGGGGGCCACGACGGCTGGTCAGTTCTTC	CASSQDSRTSGGATTAGQFF
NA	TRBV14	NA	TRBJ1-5	TGTGCCAGCAGCCAAGATCCAGCGGGGGGGCAGCATTTT	CASSQDPAGGQHF
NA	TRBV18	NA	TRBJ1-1	TGTGCCAGCTCAGTTCCAGGGAACACTGAAGCTTTCTTT	CASSVPGNTEAFF
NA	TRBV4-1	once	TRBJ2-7	TGCGCCAGCAGCCGTGGGGGGACAGACTACGAGCAGTACTTC	CASSRGGTDYEQYF
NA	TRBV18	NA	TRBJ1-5	TGTGCCAGCTCACCAGGAGGAGGTCAGCCCCAGCATTTT	CASSPGGGQPQHF